A single sample is the source of the 26 T cell receptor beta chains below, sequenced in a study of CD8 T cells in ankylosing spondylitis. General study results and limits: Seven or eight highly homologous variants made up a TCR beta motif, and this motif appeared characteristic of ankylosing spondylitis blood.

These TCRs are of unknown antigen specificity. One entry per CDR3 protein, called by TCRdb with MiXCR from the 5' RACE reads. The sample includes hundreds of thousands of distinct CDR3 sequences, 26% seen only once; the top ten take about 1%. Sequencing was carried out using blood, either unsorted or a sorted T cell fraction (not recorded which). Source of these receptors: a male donor with ankylosing spondylitis.

Only a few counts were recorded for this clonotype. The genes are TRBV20-1 and TRBJ1-3; D unclear. Germline CDR1 is DFQATT and CDR2 is SNEGSKA (reference sequence). The CDR3 consists of 12 residues. Deletions cut 5 bases from V and 0 bases from J, with 5 bases between. CDR3 in amino acids: CSAPTSGNTIYF. The CDR3 nucleotides read TGCAGTGCTCCGACCTCTGGAAACACCATATATTTT.

This clonotype has ten or more counts. The CDR3 DNA reads TGCAGTGCCCCGGAGTTTCAAGGAGAAAAACTGTTTTTT. It specifies CSAPEFQGEKLFF. This chain connects TRBV20-1 to TRBJ1-4; D remains unclear. V was shortened by 6 bases and J by 8 bases, with 16 bases between the two germline ends. This CDR3 contains 13 residues. The germline gives CDR1 DFQATT, CDR2 SNEGSKA (reference sequence).

The sample holds a few counts of this clonotype. This chain joins TRBV5-5 and TRBJ2-3, with unresolved D. Germline V gene sequence: CDR1 SGHKS, CDR2 YYEKEE (reference sequence). The CDR3 spans 13 residues. V dropped 0 bases and J dropped 7 bases, with 9 bases sitting between them. The CDR3 reads CASSLARPNTQYF. CDR3 in DNA: TGTGCCAGCAGCTTGGCTCGTCCGAATACGCAGTATTTT.

The chain combines TRBV27 with TRBJ2-3; D might be TRBD1 (6 bases). V lost 4 bases to trimming and J lost 6 bases, with 17 bases between them. This CDR3 spans 15 amino acids. Germline V gives CDR1 MNHEY, CDR2 SMNVEV (reference sequence). CDR3 protein: CASSSLGAGRDTQYF. As DNA, the CDR3 is TGTGCCAGCAGTTCCCTGGGGGCGGGCAGGGATACGCAGTATTTT.

This clonotype has ten or more counts. The rearrangement uses TRBV24-1 and TRBJ2-4; TRBD1 agrees at 7 bases. The CDR3 contains 16 residues. Germline-derived CDR1 and CDR2 are KGHDR and SFDVKD. Trimming cost V 4 bases and J 0 bases; bases outside gene matches: 5. The CDR3 reads CATSEGTALAKNIQYF. The CDR3 DNA is TGTGCCACCAGTGAAGGGACAGCTCTAGCCAAAAACATTCAGTACTTC.

The V gene is TRBV9, the J gene TRBJ2-1; maybe TRBD2 (5 bases). The germline V and J ends were trimmed by 0 bases and 7 bases, with 17 bases remaining between them. The CDR3 totals 16 residues. Germline V gene lookup returns CDR1 SGDLS and CDR2 YYNGEE. CDR3: CASSVGPDYLGNEQFF. The CDR3 DNA follows: TGTGCCAGCAGCGTAGGTCCTGACTACCTCGGGAATGAGCAGTTCTTC.

J is TRBJ2-1 and V is TRBV25-1, with TRBD2 matching over 8 bases. CDR1 is MGHDK and CDR2 is SYGVNS in the germline V gene. The CDR3 contains 15 residues. The V and J ends lost 6 bases and 8 bases, in that order; junction bases with no gene match: 12. Written as DNA, the CDR3 is TGTGCCAGCAGCAGTAGTCGGGAGGGCCTCTATGAGCAGTTCTTC. Encoded protein: CASSSSREGLYEQFF.

This clonotype was counted a few times. As DNA, the CDR3 is TGCGCCAGCAGTGCCTGGGCCCAAGAGACCCAGTACTTC. This encodes CASSAWAQETQYF. The J gene is TRBJ2-5, the V gene TRBV10-2; D not resolved. Germline CDR1 is WSHSY and CDR2 is SAAADI. The CDR3 is 13 residues long. Trimming left V 4 bases short and J 1 base short, with 7 bases between.

This clonotype was seen a handful of times. The chain employs TRBV29-1 and TRBJ1-1; D unresolved. The length of the CDR3 is 10 residues. Germline values: CDR1 SQVTM, CDR2 ANQGSEA. V was trimmed by 6 bases and J by 1 base, leaving 3 bases between them. The CDR3 spells CSVQNTEAFF. The CDR3 region has the DNA TGCAGCGTACAGAACACTGAAGCTTTCTTT.

In this sample, this clonotype turned up a few times. The chain employs TRBV6-1 and TRBJ2-1, with 11 bases aligning to TRBD1. The CDR3 runs to 14 residues. The germline CDR1 and CDR2 sequences are MNHNS and SASEGT. V gave up 6 bases and J gave up 7 bases; unmatched junction bases: 5. In nucleotides, the CDR3 is TGTGCCAGCAGGGACAGGGGGCTGGGGAATGAGCAGTTCTTC. It is translated as CASRDRGLGNEQFF.

V usage is TRBV5-1 and J usage is TRBJ2-1; a possible D gene is TRBD2 (5 bases). The CDR3 contains 15 residues. Germline assignment: CDR1 SGHRS and CDR2 YFSETQ. Trimming cost V 3 bases and J 0 bases, with 10 bases left between them. CDR3 in DNA: TGCGCCAGCAGCTCTCAGGAGGACTCCTACAATGAGCAGTTCTTC. Translated: CASSSQEDSYNEQFF.

The rearrangement uses TRBV25-1 and TRBJ1-6; no reliable D call. The length of the CDR3 is 15 residues. The V and J ends lost 5 bases and 3 bases respectively, with 11 bases between them. Germline-derived CDR1 and CDR2 are MGHDK and SYGVNS. CDR3 nucleotides: TGTGCCAGCAGTTTGTCATTGCTCTATAATTCACCCCTCCACTTT. Translation: CASSLSLLYNSPLHF.

The rearrangement joins TRBV25-1 to TRBJ1-1; 7 bases are a match to TRBD1. Germline CDR1 reads MGHDK; CDR2 reads SYGVNS. The length of the CDR3 is 14 residues. V lost 8 bases, J lost 1 base, and 7 bases stayed unmatched. The CDR3 region is CASRSGTENTEAFF. The CDR3 DNA is TGTGCCAGCCGTTCCGGGACAGAGAACACTGAAGCTTTCTTT.

This clonotype was seen a handful of times. The chain uses TRBV10-3 and TRBJ2-7, with 10 bases aligning to TRBD2. V was pared by 8 bases and J by 4 bases, with 8 bases of the junction left unmatched. Germline CDR1 ENHRY, CDR2 SYGVKD. This CDR3 is 14 amino acids long. CDR3 sequence reads: CAIGTSEFPYEQYF. CDR3 in DNA: TGTGCCATCGGGACTAGCGAGTTTCCTTACGAGCAGTACTTC.

This clonotype was seen many times. The CDR3 DNA sequence: TGTGCCAGCTCACCCGGGACAGGGGTCACTGAAGCTTTCTTT. It translates to CASSPGTGVTEAFF. This chain links TRBV18 with TRBJ1-1; 10 nucleotides line up with TRBD1. The germline gives CDR1 KGHSH, CDR2 LQKENI. Trimming cost V 3 bases and J 4 bases; bases outside gene matches: 2. CDR3 length: 14 amino acids.

This chain joins TRBV5-1 and TRBJ2-2; possible D gene TRBD1, 5 bases. The CDR3 covers 15 residues. V was pared by 6 bases and J by 6 bases, with 18 bases between. The germline V gene encodes CDR1 SGHRS and CDR2 YFSETQ. The CDR3 sequence: CASKLAPQTAGELFF. CDR3 nucleotide sequence: TGCGCCAGCAAACTGGCACCGCAGACAGCCGGGGAGCTGTTTTTT. The full variable domain, with the rest looked up from reference TRBV5-1 and TRBJ2-2, is KAGVTQTPRYLIKTRGQQVTLSCSPISGHRSVSWYQQTPGQGLQFLFEYFSETQRNKGNFPGRFSGRQFSNSRSEMNVSTLELGDSALYLCASKLAPQTAGELFFGEGSRLTVL.

This sequence joins TRBV3-1 and TRBJ2-5; D is tentatively TRBD1 or TRBD2 (5 bases each). This CDR3 has 14 residues. Trimming took off 3 bases at V and 5 bases at J, with 13 bases between the two ends. Germline values: CDR1 LGHDT, CDR2 YNNKEL (reference sequence). CDR3 in DNA: TGTGCCAGCAGCCATGGGACCACGGGGGAGACCCAGTACTTC. The encoded protein is CASSHGTTGETQYF.

DNA for the CDR3: TGTGCCACCAGTGACTGGACAGGGTCCGGGGAGCTGTTTTTT. As protein: CATSDWTGSGELFF. The chain links TRBV24-1 to TRBJ2-2, with TRBD1 identical over 8 bases. Germline CDR1 is KGHDR and CDR2 is SFDVKD. The CDR3 is 14 residues long. After removal of 4 bases from V and 6 bases from J, the junction contained 3 bases not matched to a gene.

The chain is built from TRBV11-2 and TRBJ2-2; D is unresolved. This CDR3 has 15 amino acids. Germline V gene sequence: CDR1 SGHAT, CDR2 FQNNGV. Trimming stripped 3 bases from V and 3 bases from J, with 11 bases between. DNA for the CDR3: TGTGCCAGCAGCTTGTCGCCAGAACACACCGGGGAGCTGTTTTTT. Amino acid sequence: CASSLSPEHTGELFF.

V is TRBV24-1 and J is TRBJ1-1, with a weak D call TRBD1 (5 bases). Germline-derived CDR1 and CDR2 are KGHDR and SFDVKD. Trimming removed 5 bases at V and 6 bases at J, with 12 bases between. CDR3 length: 13 amino acids. The CDR3 loop reads CATSVEWGSEAFF. CDR3 nucleotides: TGTGCCACCAGTGTTGAGTGGGGCTCTGAAGCTTTCTTT.

There are a few counts of this clonotype. The chain combines TRBV15 with TRBJ2-5; 10 bases align to TRBD2. CDR1 and CDR2 (germline): LNHNV, YYDKDF (reference sequence). V lost 1 base, J lost 3 bases, and 11 bases stayed unmatched. This CDR3 has 18 amino acids. This chain's CDR3 is CATSRGRSGLALEETQYF. The CDR3 coding sequence is TGTGCCACCAGCAGAGGAAGATCGGGACTAGCGTTGGAAGAGACCCAGTACTTC.

The chain employs TRBV6-1 and TRBJ1-2; D is undetermined. In germline, CDR1 is MNHNS, CDR2 SASEGT. V was trimmed by 6 bases and J by 4 bases, leaving 15 bases between them. The CDR3 runs to 14 residues. The CDR3 sequence is CASSVRGQVYGYTF. The CDR3 DNA is TGTGCCAGCAGCGTACGAGGGCAGGTCTATGGCTACACCTTC.

This clonotype was observed a few times. The gene calls are TRBV29-1 and TRBJ2-5; perhaps TRBD1 as D (6 bases). CDR1 is SQVTM, CDR2 ANQGSEA, per germline. This CDR3 is 12 amino acids long. Trimming left V 7 bases short and J 5 bases short, with 14 bases between. CDR3 nucleotide sequence: TGCAGCGGATGGGGCCAGGGGGAGACCCAGTACTTC. This sequence encodes CSGWGQGETQYF. The full variable domain, rest sourced from reference TRBV29-1 and TRBJ2-5, is SAVISQKPSRDICQRGTSLTIQCQVDSQVTMMFWYRQQPGQSLTLIATANQGSEATYESGFVIDKFPISRPNLTFSTLTVSNMSPEDSSIYLCSGWGQGETQYFGPGTRLLVL.

The J gene is TRBJ2-7, the V gene TRBV5-1; tentative D call: TRBD1 (5 bases). The CDR3 is 14 residues long. V lost 0 bases and J lost 1, with 8 bases in between. Germline-derived CDR1 and CDR2 are SGHRS and YFSETQ. The CDR3 DNA sequence: TGCGCCAGCAGCTTGGGGGCAGGGTCCTACGAGCAGTACGTC. Its translation is CASSLGAGSYEQYV.

This clonotype was detected only a few times. The V gene is TRBV24-1, the J gene TRBJ2-3; 7 nucleotides align to TRBD2. Losses at the gene ends were 9 bases for V and 7 bases for J; bases not matched to a gene: 12. CDR1 KGHDR and CDR2 SFDVKD come from the germline V gene. This CDR3 spans 14 amino acids. The CDR3, as DNA: TGTGCCACCGGAGCGGGACCAAAAAGCTATACGCAGTATTTT. Translated: CATGAGPKSYTQYF.

In this sample, this clonotype turned up a few times. The chain recombines TRBV10-3 with TRBJ1-1; 8 nucleotides agree with TRBD1. CDR1 and CDR2 (germline): ENHRY, SYGVKD. The CDR3 has 15 residues. Losses at the gene ends were 3 bases for V and 2 bases for J; bases not matched to a gene: 5. In DNA, the CDR3 is TGTGCCATCAGTGATCCGGGACAGGCCAACACTGAAGCTTTCTTT. It translates to CAISDPGQANTEAFF.